This T cell receptor (beta chain) came from a study of cytomegalovirus exposure and HLA in healthy donors. Both 60 Vbeta primers and 13 Jbeta primers went into the PCR. Some clones are missing from TCRdb's copy, which holds only in-frame ones; the method was immunoSEQ multiplex PCR. In the table there are some 110,000 clones, 69% of which are singletons. CDR1 is MNHEY and CDR2 is SMNVEV in the germline V gene (reference sequence). The CDR3 loop spans 14 amino acids. V lost 5 bases and J 7 bases, leaving 15 bases between the germline ends. Sample: PBMCs. The TCR sequence derives from a man in his thirties or forties in good health and CMV-seronegative. The V call is TRBV27, the J call TRBJ2-1; unclear D gene. The CDR3 nucleotides are TGTGCCAGCAGTCACTCCCCACCCACGAATGAGCAGTTCTTC. This encodes CASSHSPPTNEQFF.